The clone carrying this T cell receptor (beta chain) has more than one count but fewer than ten. There are 13 residues in the CDR3. The V gene's germline CDR1 is KGHDR and CDR2 SFDVKD. V gave up 9 bases and J gave up 5 bases, with 15 bases separating them. The source of the sample is a study of T-cell reconstitution after alpha-beta-depleted transplantation in children. Unique molecular identifiers were incorporated into the prepared TCRbeta library. TCRdb reprocessed the PCR reads via MiXCR and lists one record per CDR3 protein. Among over 150,000 distinct CDR3 sequences listed, roughly 6% were seen once.

This receptor was identified in a girl under three years old with combined immunodeficiency, due to receive a stem cell transplant. The sample consisted of PBMCs, taken before TCRalphabeta/CD19-depleted stem cell transplant. This chain connects TRBV24-1 to TRBJ1-1; D gene unclear. CDR3 sequence: CATSFGVGTEAFF. Written as DNA, the CDR3 is TGTGCCACCTCTTTCGGGGTGGGGACTGAAGCTTTCTTT.